A single sample is the source of the 2 T cell receptor beta chains below, sequenced in a study of blood T cell repertoires in COVID-19. TCRdb's copy holds only in-frame clones and misses some; the assay was immunoSEQ multiplex PCR. The data contain some 74,000 clones, around 88% of them seen just once; the ten biggest clones take up 6% to 7.5%. The source material was peripheral blood. These receptors were collected from an elderly woman with acute or convalescent COVID-19.

This clone was counted a single time. CDR3 protein: CSVETDSSGNTIYF. CDR3 sequence (DNA): TGCAGCGTTGAAACTGACAGCTCTGGAAACACCATATATTTT. This rearrangement joins TRBV29-1 to TRBJ1-3; the D gene is possibly TRBD1 (5 bases). This CDR3 has 14 amino acids. From germline, CDR1 is SQVTM and CDR2 ANQGSEA. V lost 2 bases, J lost 0 bases, and 8 bases lay in between.

The genes are TRBV2 and TRBJ2-7, with 11 bases that match TRBD2. Germline CDR1 and CDR2: SNHLY and FYNNEI. The CDR3 has 14 amino acids. The V gene end was trimmed by 6 bases and the J gene end by 1 base; junction bases not matched to a gene: 2. The CDR3 DNA is TGTGCCAGCAGGGGGACTAGCGGATCCTACGAGCAGTACTTC. This translates into CASRGTSGSYEQYF.